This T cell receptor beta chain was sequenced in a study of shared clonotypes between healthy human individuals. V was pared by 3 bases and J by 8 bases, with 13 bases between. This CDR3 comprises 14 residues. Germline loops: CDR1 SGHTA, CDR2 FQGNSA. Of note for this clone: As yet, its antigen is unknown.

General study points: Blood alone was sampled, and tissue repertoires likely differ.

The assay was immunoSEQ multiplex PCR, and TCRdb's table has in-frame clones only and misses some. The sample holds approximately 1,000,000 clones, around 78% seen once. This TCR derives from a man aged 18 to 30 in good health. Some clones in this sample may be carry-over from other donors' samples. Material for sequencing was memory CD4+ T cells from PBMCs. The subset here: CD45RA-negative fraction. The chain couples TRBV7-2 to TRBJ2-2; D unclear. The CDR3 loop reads CASSFSKHAGELFF. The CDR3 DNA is TGTGCCAGCAGCTTCAGTAAGCACGCGGGGGAGCTGTTTTTT.